This T cell receptor beta chain was sequenced for a study of neurological immune-mediated disorders. Overall study findings and caveats: Expanded clones shared no CDR3 amino acid sequences across subjects, suggesting private repertoires in all groups.

Source material was 2 million unsorted PBMCs, stored at -80 °C in RNAlater. TCRdb itself ran the 5' RACE reads through MiXCR, one entry per CDR3 protein. This table holds 36,000 or so distinct CDR3 sequences, 10% to 13% found once. V lost 6 bases and J 10 bases, leaving 17 bases between the germline ends. The CDR3 runs 13 residues. Germline CDR1 is MNHEY and CDR2 is SVGAGI. This clonotype occurred many times. Its antigen is not identified. The rearrangement joins TRBV6-5 to TRBJ2-3; D might be TRBD2 (7 bases). The sequenced material came from PBMCs. The source is a woman aged 30 to 39 with HTLV-1-associated myelopathy (HAM/TSP). The CDR3: CASSQTRGGAQYF. DNA for the CDR3: TGTGCCAGCAGCCAAACAAGGGGGGGCGCGCAGTATTTT.